Presented here are 8 T cell receptor beta chains from one specimen sequenced in a study of tissue T cells after allogeneic stem cell transplantation. Generated by immunoSEQ multiplex PCR, the TCRdb table keeps only in-frame clones and is missing some. The profile shows some 4,200 clones, more than 50% of them singletons. Time point reported: mouse harvest day 7 after allogeneic transplant. The graft held 10^6 splenic CD5+ T cells and 10^7 T-cell-depleted bone marrow cells. The sequenced sample was spleen. All receptors derive from a female BALB/c mouse given C57BL/6 T cells with graft-versus-host disease after an allogeneic hematopoietic cell transplant.

For this clone: Gene names denote mouse genes. With the read ending 1 residue before the CDR3 end, the germline J gene is used to fill in that end. This chain uses TRBV12-1 with TRBJ1-4, with D possibly matching TRBD1 (5 bases). Germline V CDR1 and CDR2: SGHSN, HYEKVE. This CDR3 contains 15 residues. V was shortened by 0 bases and J by 3 bases, with 10 bases between the two germline ends. This chain's CDR3 is CASSLQGEANERLFF. The sequenced part of the CDR3 DNA is TGTGCCAGCTCTCTCCAGGGAGAGGCCAACGAAAGATTATTT.

Regarding this clone: Germline and genes here are mouse. The read halts 1 residue ahead of the CDR3 end, with the missing end drawn from the germline J gene. This chain joins TRBV14 and TRBJ1-2; TRBD1 agrees at 7 bases. V was pared by 3 bases and J by 0 bases, with 2 bases of the junction left unmatched. The CDR3 loop spans 14 amino acids. Germline CDR1 and CDR2: SGHDT and FRDEAV. The CDR3 DNA, read in part, is TGTGCCAGCAGTTCAGGGGGGGCAAACTCCGACTACACC. It translates to CASSSGGANSDYT. The full CDR3 is CASSSGGANSDYTF.

In this sample, this clone is medium-sized. The listed genes are named as in mouse. The DNA ends 1 residue before the CDR3 does, and the rest of the CDR3 is filled in from the germline J gene. This chain links TRBV16 with TRBJ2-7; D unclear. The V gene's germline CDR1 is SGHSA and CDR2 FRNQAP. Deletions cut 1 base from V and 0 bases from J, with 4 bases between. The CDR3 consists of 13 residues. Partial CDR3 DNA: TGTGCAAGCAGCTTAGGGGGCTCCTATGAACAGTAC. Encoded protein: CASSLGGSYEQY. Given in full, the CDR3 is CASSLGGSYEQYF.

This clone appeared once. The genes and germline here are from mouse. The read gets to within 1 residue of the CDR3 end, and the germline J gene fills in the rest. The V call is TRBV2, the J call TRBJ1-4; TRBD1 matches 8 bases. This CDR3 has 15 residues. Germline V gene sequence: CDR1 LGHNA, CDR2 YSYQKL. V shed 0 bases and J 4 bases; nucleotides not matched to a gene: 1. The sequenced CDR3 bases are TGTGCCAGCAGCCAAGAAGGACAGGGCAACGAAAGATTATTT. It translates to CASSQEGQGNERLF. The complete CDR3 sequence is CASSQEGQGNERLFF. The variable domain in full, with the rest retrieved from reference TRBV2 and TRBJ1-4, is DPKIIQKPKYLVAVTGSEKILICEQYLGHNAMYWYRQSAKKPLEFMFSYSYQKLMDNQTASSRFQPQSSKKNHLDLQITALKPDDSATYFCASSQEGQGNERLFFGHGTKLSVL.

This clone was seen only a few times. The gene names given are mouse names. The CDR3 end is not reached by the read, which stops 1 residue before it; the germline J gene fills it in. The V gene is TRBV20, the J gene TRBJ2-1, with 11 nucleotides matching TRBD2. The CDR3 loop spans 14 amino acids. The germline V gene has CDR1 GFQATS and CDR2 STVNSAI. V shed 6 bases and J 1 base; nucleotides not matched to a gene: 2. CDR3 in amino acids: CGARTGGNYAEQFF. CDR3 DNA (partial): TGTGGTGCAAGGACTGGGGGGAACTATGCTGAGCAGTTC.

This clone turned up a few times. Mouse gene names and germline throughout. The sequenced fragment ends 1 residue before the CDR3 boundary, so the rest is inferred from the germline J gene. The rearrangement joins TRBV12-2 to TRBJ2-5; TRBD2 matches at 12 bases. The germline gives CDR1 SGHLS, CDR2 HYDKME. V was pared by 4 bases and J by 3 bases, with 4 bases of the junction left unmatched. The length of the CDR3 is 15 residues. CDR3 bases read: TGTGCCAGCTCCCCGGACTGGGGGGGACAAGACACCCAGTAC. Amino acids: CASSPDWGGQDTQY. The CDR3 reads in full as CASSPDWGGQDTQYF.

With regard to this clone: Gene and germline names: mouse. The read is 1 residue too short to cover the CDR3 end, so that end is filled in from the germline J gene. The rearrangement joins TRBV4 to TRBJ2-4, with 12 bases that match TRBD2. The CDR3 runs 12 residues. The V segment lost 11 bases and the J segment 5 bases; nucleotides outside the gene matches: 2. CDR1 is LGHDT, CDR2 YNNKQL, per germline (reference sequence). CDR3 DNA (partial): TGTGCCCCGGGACTGGGGGGAAACACCTTGTAC. It specifies CAPGLGGNTLY. The complete CDR3 reads CAPGLGGNTLYF.

In the case of this clone: This clone may be a read error of a much larger clone one base away. Here the gene names and germline are mouse. The read comes to an end 1 residue before the CDR3 does, leaving the germline J gene to fill in the end. This chain uses TRBV26 with TRBJ1-3, with 9 positions matching TRBD1. Germline CDR1 reads KGHPV; CDR2 reads FQNQEV (reference sequence). V was clipped by 2 bases and J by 1 base; unmatched bases: 0. This CDR3 is built from 15 residues. The CDR3 reads CASSLTGGSGNTLYF. The sequenced CDR3 bases are TGTGCCAGCAGTCTGACAGGGGGCTCTGGAAATACGCTCTAT.